The present entry profiles one T cell receptor beta chain with its context. Its antigen is not identified. From blood CD8+ and CD4+ T cells, the TCR beta chain was sequenced. The data are from a study of CD8 T cells in Susac syndrome. Reverse transcription of roughly 0.45 to 1 ug RNA was performed with random hexamers. It was immunoSEQ multiplex PCR that amplified TCR beta CDR3 across 54 Vbeta and 13 Jbeta. Via MiXCR, TCRdb re-called the immunoSEQ multiplex PCR reads, giving one row per CDR3 protein. Among 95,000 to 150,000 distinct CDR3 sequences listed, approximately 96% were seen once. This CDR3 comprises 13 residues. Germline V gene sequence: CDR1 GTSNPN, CDR2 SVGIG (reference sequence). With 8 bases removed from V and 6 bases from J, the gap between germline ends came to 19 bases. General study results and limits: Total CD8+ and CD8+ TEMRA repertoires contained sixteen and five Susac-specific public clones, respectively.

This chain connects TRBV30 to TRBJ1-2, with TRBD1 as a possible D gene (5 bases). The TCR was taken from a human donor with Susac syndrome. Sequenced: CD8+ T cells from PBMCs. CDR3 protein: CAHSSMGGDGYTF. In nucleotides, the CDR3 is TGTGCCCACTCTAGCATGGGGGGAGATGGCTACACCTTC.